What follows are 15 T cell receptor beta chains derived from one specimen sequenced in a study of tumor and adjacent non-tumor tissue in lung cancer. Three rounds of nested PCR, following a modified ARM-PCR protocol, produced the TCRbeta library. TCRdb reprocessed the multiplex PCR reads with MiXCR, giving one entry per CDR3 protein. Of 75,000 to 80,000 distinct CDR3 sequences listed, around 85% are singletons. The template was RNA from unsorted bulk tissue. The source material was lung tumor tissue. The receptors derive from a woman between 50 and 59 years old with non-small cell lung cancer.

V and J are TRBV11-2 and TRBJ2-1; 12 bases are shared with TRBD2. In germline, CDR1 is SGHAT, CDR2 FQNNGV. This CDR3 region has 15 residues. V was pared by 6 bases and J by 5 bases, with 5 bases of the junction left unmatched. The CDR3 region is CASSHGLAGNNEQFF. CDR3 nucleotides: TGTGCCAGCAGTCACGGACTAGCGGGAAACAATGAGCAGTTCTTC.

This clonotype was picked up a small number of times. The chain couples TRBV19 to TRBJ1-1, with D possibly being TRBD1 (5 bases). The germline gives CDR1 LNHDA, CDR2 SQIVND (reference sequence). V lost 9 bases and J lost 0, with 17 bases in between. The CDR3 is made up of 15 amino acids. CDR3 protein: CASHALRGMNTEAFF. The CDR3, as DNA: TGTGCCAGCCACGCCCTGAGGGGAATGAACACTGAAGCTTTCTTT.

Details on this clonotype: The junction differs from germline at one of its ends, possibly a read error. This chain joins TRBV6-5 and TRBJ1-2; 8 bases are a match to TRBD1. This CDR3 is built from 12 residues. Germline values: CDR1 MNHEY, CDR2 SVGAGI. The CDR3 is CASSLCGQGYAF. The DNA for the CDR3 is TGTGCCAGCAGTTTGTGTGGACAGGGATACGCCTTC.

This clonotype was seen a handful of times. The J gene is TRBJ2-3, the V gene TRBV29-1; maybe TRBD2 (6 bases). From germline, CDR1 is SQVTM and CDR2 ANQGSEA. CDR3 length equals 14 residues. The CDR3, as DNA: TGCAGTGCTCAGACTAGACTGCGCGCAGATACGCAGTATTTT. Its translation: CSAQTRLRADTQYF.

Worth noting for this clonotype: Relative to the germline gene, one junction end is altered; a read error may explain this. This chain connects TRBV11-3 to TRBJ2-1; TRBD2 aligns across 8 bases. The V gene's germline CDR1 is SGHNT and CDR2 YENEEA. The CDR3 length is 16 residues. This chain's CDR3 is CASSSWSGSSYNEQFF. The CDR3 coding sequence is TGCGCCAGCAGTTCCTGGAGCGGGAGTTCCTACAATGAGCAGTTCTTC.

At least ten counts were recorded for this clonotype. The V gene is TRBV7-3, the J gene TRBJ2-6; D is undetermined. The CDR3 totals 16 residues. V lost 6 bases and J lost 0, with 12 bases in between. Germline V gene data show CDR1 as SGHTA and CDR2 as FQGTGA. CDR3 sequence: CASRPDGDSGANVLTF. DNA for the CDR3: TGTGCCAGCAGGCCGGACGGAGACTCTGGGGCCAACGTCCTGACTTTC.

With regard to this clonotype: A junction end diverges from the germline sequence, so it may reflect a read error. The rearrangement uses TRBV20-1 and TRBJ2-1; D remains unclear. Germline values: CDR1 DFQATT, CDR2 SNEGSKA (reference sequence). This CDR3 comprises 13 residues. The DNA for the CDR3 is TGCAATGCTACAAGAATAGCTTCGAATAAGCAGTTCTTC. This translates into CNATRIASNKQFF.

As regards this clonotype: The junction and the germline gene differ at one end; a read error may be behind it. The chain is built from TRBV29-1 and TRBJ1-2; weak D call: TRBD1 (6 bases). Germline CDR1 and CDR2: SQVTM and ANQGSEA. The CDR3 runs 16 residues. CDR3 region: CSLEDIGRDISYYYTF. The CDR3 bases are TGCAGCCTTGAAGATATAGGAAGGGACATCTCCTATTACTACACCTTC.

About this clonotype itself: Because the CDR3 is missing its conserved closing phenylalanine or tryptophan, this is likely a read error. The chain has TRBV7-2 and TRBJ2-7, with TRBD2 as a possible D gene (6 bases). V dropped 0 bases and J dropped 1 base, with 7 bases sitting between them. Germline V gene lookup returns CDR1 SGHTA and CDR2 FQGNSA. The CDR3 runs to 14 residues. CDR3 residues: CTSSLASGSYEQYL. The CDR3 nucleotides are TGTACCAGCAGCTTAGCTAGCGGTTCCTACGAGCAGTACTTA.

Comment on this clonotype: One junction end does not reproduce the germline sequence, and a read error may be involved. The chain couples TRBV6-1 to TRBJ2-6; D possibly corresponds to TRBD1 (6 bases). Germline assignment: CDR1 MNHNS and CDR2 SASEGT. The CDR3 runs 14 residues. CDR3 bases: TGTGCCAGCCACACAGGGCTTGGGGCCAACGTCATGACTTTC. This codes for CASHTGLGANVMTF.

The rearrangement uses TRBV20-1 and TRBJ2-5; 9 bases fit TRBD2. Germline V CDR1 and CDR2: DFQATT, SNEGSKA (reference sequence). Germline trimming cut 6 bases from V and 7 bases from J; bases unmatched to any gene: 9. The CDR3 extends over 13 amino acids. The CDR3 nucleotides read TGCAGTGCCGGGGCAGCGGGGGGTGCGACCCAGTACTTC. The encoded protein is CSAGAAGGATQYF.

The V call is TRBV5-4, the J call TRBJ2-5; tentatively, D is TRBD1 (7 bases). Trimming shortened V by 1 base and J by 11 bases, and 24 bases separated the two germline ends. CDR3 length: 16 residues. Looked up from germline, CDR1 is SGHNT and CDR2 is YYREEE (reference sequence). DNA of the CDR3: TGTGCCAGCAGCTTGAGTCGCAGGGGGTACCAAGGGACTCAGTACTTC. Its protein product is CASSLSRRGYQGTQYF.

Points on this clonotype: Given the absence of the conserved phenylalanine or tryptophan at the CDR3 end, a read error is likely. The CDR3 nucleotides are TGTGCCAGCAGTGAAGCCGGCGGGGGAGTGCAAGAGACCCAGTACTCC. It specifies CASSEAGGGVQETQYS. The rearrangement joins TRBV6-1 to TRBJ2-5, with 7 bases that match TRBD2. After removal of 0 bases from V and 2 bases from J, the junction contained 6 bases not matched to a gene. The CDR3 length is 16 residues. CDR1 is MNHNS, CDR2 SASEGT, per germline.

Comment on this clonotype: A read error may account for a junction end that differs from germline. CDR3: CSPRHAKRLAGRTDTQYF. In DNA, the CDR3 is TGCAGTCCTAGACATGCGAAACGACTAGCAGGAAGAACAGATACGCAGTATTTT. The rearrangement links TRBV20-1 to TRBJ2-3; TRBD2 matches at 7 bases. Per the germline V gene, CDR1 is DFQATT and CDR2 is SNEGSKA (reference sequence). This CDR3 contains 18 residues.

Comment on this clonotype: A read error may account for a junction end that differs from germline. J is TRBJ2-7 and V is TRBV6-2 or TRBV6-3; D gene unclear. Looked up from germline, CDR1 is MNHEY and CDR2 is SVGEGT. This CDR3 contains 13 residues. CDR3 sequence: CASTPVNTYEQYF. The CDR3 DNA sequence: TGTGCTAGCACCCCTGTCAATACCTACGAGCAGTATTTC.